This T cell receptor (beta chain) was found in a study of early T cells in non-severe SARS-CoV-2 infection. About the study: Chains were not paired, and sequencing was done on bulk RNA from unsorted whole blood.

The CDR3 extends over 14 amino acids. Germline V gives CDR1 LNHDA, CDR2 SQIVND (reference sequence). V shed 3 bases and J 8 bases; nucleotides not matched to a gene: 5. This clonotype was seen repeatedly, ten times or more. No antigen is known for it. Overall study results and limits: VDJdb matches were skewed toward anti-spike CD8 T cell responses.

TCRdb independently ran MiXCR on the 5' RACE reads; one entry per CDR3 protein. The sample comprises fewer than 120,000 distinct CDR3 sequences, around an eighth of which are singletons, and around 4.1% rests with the top ten. The specimen comprised whole blood, sampled at baseline. The receptor's source is an adult who was a healthcare worker with PCR-confirmed SARS-CoV-2 infection or an uninfected control (not recorded which). The rearrangement joins TRBV19 to TRBJ2-1; TRBD1 agrees at 9 bases. This chain's CDR3 is CASSIRDRADEQFF. CDR3 DNA: TGTGCCAGTAGTATCCGGGACAGGGCCGATGAGCAGTTCTTC. The full variable domain, rest sourced from reference TRBV19 and TRBJ2-1, is DGGITQSPKYLFRKEGQNVTLSCEQNLNHDAMYWYRQDPGQGLRLIYYSQIVNDFQKGDIAEGYSVSREKKESFPLTVTSAQKNPTAFYLCASSIRDRADEQFFGPGTRLTVL.